The T cell receptor beta chain under discussion was sequenced for a study of blood T cell repertoires in COVID-19. This table comes from immunoSEQ multiplex PCR, and its TCRdb copy is limited to in-frame clones, with some not included. This sample has about 250,000 clones, with 75% to 85% found just once. Germline CDR1 is SNHLY and CDR2 is FYNNEI. J gave up 10 bases and V 3 bases, and 6 bases lay outside the gene matches. CDR3 length: 12 amino acids. The receptor's source is a man aged 45-65 years with COVID-19, enrolled during active disease. The sequencing sample was made of peripheral blood. V gene TRBV2 combines with J gene TRBJ2-7; 7 nucleotides match TRBD1. CDR3 in amino acids: CASSDQGVYQYF. CDR3 bases: TGTGCCAGCAGTGATCAGGGGGTGTATCAGTACTTC.